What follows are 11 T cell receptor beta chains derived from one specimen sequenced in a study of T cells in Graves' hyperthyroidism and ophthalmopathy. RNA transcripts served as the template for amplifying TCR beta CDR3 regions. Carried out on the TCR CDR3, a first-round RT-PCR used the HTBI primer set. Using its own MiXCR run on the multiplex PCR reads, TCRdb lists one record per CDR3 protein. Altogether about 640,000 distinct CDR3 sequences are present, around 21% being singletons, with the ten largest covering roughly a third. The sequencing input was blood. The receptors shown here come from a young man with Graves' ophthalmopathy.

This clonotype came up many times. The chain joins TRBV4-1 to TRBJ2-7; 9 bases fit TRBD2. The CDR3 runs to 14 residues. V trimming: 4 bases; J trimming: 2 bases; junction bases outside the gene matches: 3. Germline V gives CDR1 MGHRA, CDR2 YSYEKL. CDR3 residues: CASSRLAVAYEQYF. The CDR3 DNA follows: TGCGCCAGCAGCCGACTAGCGGTAGCCTACGAGCAGTACTTC.

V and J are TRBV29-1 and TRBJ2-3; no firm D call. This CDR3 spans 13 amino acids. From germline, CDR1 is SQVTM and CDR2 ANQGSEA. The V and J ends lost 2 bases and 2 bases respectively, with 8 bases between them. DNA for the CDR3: TGCAGCGTTGAACGGATTCTCACAGATACGCAGTATTTT. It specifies CSVERILTDTQYF.

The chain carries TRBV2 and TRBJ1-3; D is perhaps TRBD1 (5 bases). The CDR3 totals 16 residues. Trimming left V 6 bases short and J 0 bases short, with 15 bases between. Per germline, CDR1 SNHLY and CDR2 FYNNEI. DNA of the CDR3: TGTGCCAGCAGCGCTGAGGGGACCGGCTCTGGAAACACCATATATTTT. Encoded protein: CASSAEGTGSGNTIYF.

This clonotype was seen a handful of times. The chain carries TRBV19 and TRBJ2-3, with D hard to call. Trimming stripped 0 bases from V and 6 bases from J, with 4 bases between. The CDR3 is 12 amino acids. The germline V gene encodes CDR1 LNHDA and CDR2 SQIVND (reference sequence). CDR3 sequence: CASSIDQDTQYF. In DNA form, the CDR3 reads TGTGCCAGTAGTATAGATCAGGATACGCAGTATTTT.

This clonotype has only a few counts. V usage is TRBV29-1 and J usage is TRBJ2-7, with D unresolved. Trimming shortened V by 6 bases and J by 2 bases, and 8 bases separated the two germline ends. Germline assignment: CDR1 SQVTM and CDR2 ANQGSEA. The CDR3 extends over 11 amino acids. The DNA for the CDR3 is TGCAGCGTCGGCAGAGCCTACGAGCAGTACTTC. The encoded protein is CSVGRAYEQYF.

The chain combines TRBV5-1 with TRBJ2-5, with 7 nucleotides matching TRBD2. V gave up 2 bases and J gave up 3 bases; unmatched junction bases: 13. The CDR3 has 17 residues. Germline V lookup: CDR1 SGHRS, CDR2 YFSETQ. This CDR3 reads CASSFYLLRSGKETQYF. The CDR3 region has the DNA TGCGCCAGCAGCTTCTATCTGCTCCGCAGCGGGAAAGAGACCCAGTACTTC.

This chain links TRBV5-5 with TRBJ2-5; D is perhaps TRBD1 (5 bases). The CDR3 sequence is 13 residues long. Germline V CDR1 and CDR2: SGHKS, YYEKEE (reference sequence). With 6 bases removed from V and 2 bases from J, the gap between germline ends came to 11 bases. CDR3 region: CASTRQLQETQYF. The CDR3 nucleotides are TGTGCCAGCACTAGACAGCTTCAAGAGACCCAGTACTTC.

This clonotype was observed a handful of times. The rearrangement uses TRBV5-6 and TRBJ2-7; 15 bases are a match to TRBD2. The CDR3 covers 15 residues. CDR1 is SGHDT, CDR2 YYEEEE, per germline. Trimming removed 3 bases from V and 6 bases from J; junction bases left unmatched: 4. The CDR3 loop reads CASSSGLAGGTEQYF. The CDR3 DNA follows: TGTGCCAGCAGCTCGGGACTAGCGGGAGGAACCGAGCAGTACTTC.

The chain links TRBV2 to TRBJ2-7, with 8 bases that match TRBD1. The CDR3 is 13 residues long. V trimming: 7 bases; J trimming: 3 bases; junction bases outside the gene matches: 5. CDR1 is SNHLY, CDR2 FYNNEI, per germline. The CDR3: CASTRTGFYEQYF. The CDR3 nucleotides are TGTGCCAGCACACGGACAGGGTTCTACGAGCAGTACTTC.

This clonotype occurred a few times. The CDR3 DNA follows: TGTGCCAGCAGCGTAGAAGGGGCCCCACTCAACGAGCAGTACTTC. Its translation: CASSVEGAPLNEQYF. This chain joins TRBV9 and TRBJ2-7; TRBD1 is a possible D gene (5 bases). Deletions cut 0 bases from V and 5 bases from J, with 15 bases between. The CDR3 has 15 residues. The germline V gene has CDR1 SGDLS and CDR2 YYNGEE.

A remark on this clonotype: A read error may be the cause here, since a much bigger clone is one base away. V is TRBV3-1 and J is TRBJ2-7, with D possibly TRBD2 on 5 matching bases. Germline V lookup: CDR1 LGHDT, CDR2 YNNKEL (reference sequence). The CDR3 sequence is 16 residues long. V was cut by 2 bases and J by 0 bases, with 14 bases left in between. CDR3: CASSQIPRLSSYEQYF. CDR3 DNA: TGTGCCAGCAGCCAAATCCCGAGACTATCCTCCTACGAGCAGTACTTC.